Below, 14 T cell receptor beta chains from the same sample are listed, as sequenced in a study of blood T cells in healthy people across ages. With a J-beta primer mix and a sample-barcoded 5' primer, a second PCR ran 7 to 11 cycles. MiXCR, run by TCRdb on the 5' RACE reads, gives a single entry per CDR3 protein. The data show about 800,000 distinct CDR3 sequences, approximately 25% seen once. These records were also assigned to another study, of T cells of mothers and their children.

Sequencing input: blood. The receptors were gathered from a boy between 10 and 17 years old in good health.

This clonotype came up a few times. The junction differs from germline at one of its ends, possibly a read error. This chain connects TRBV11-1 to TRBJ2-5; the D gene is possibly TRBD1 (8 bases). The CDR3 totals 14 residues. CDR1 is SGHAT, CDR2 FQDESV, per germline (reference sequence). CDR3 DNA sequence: TGTACCAGCAGCGGGACAGGCCACCAAGAGACCCAGTACTTC. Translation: CTSSGTGHQETQYF.

The CDR3, as DNA: TGTGCCAGCTCACAGTCTACAGGCCACACTGAAGCTTTCTTT. Translated: CASSQSTGHTEAFF. The chain employs TRBV18 and TRBJ1-1; TRBD1 might be the D (5 bases). Germline V gives CDR1 KGHSH, CDR2 LQKENI. Deletions cut 4 bases from V and 3 bases from J, with 12 bases between. This CDR3 is built from 14 residues.

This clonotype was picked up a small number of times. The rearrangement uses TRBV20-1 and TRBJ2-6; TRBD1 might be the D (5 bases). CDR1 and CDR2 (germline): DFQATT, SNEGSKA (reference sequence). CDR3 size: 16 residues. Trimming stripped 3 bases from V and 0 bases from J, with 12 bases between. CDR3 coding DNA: TGCAGTGCTAGTTCAGGGAAAGGCTCTGGGGCCAACGTCCTGACTTTC. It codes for CSASSGKGSGANVLTF.

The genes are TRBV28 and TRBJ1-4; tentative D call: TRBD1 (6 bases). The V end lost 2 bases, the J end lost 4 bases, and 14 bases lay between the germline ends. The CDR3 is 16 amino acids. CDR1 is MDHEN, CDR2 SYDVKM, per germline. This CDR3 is CASSLPTTGVNEKLFF. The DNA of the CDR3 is TGTGCCAGCAGTTTACCAACGACAGGAGTTAATGAAAAACTGTTTTTT.

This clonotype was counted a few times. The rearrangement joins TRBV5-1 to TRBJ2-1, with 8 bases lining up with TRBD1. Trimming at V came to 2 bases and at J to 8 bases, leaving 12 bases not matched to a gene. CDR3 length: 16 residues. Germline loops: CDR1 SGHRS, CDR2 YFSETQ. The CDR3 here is CASSLITGTGFDEQFF. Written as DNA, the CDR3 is TGCGCCAGCAGCTTAATAACCGGGACAGGATTCGATGAGCAGTTCTTC.

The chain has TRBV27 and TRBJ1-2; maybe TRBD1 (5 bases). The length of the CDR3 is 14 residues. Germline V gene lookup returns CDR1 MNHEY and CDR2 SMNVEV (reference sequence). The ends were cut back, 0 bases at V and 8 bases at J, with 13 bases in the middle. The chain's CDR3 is CASSLSSGAQGYTF. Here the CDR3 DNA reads TGTGCCAGCAGTTTATCTTCTGGGGCGCAGGGCTACACCTTC.

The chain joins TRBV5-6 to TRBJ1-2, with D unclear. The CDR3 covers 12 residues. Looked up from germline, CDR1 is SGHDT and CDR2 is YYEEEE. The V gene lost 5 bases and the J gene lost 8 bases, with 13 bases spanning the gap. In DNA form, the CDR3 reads TGTGCCAGCAGGTCCCGAATCCTCGGCTACACCTTC. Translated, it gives CASRSRILGYTF.

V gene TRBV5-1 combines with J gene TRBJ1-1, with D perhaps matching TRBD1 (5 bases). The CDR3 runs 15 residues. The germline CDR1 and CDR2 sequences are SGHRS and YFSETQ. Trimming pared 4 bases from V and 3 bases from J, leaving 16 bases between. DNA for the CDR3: TGCGCCAGCAGCCCACAAGTCCCGGGGCACACTGAAGCTTTCTTT. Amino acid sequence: CASSPQVPGHTEAFF. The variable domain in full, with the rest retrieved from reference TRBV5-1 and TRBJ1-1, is KAGVTQTPRYLIKTRGQQVTLSCSPISGHRSVSWYQQTPGQGLQFLFEYFSETQRNKGNFPGRFSGRQFSNSRSEMNVSTLELGDSALYLCASSPQVPGHTEAFFGQGTRLTVV.

CDR3 protein: CASSPGTDGIQETQYF. The CDR3 coding sequence is TGTGCCAGCAGCCCGGGGACGGACGGAATCCAAGAGACCCAGTACTTC. The chain uses TRBV5-6 and TRBJ2-5; the D gene could be TRBD1 or TRBD2 (5 bases each). Germline values: CDR1 SGHDT, CDR2 YYEEEE. The CDR3 sequence is 16 residues long. V was cut by 4 bases and J by 1 base, with 17 bases left in between.

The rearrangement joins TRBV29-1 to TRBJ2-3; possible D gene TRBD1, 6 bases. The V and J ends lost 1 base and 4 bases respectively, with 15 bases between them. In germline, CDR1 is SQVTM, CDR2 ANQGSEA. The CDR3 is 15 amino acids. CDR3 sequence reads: CSVEGGQYGADTQYF. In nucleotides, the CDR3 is TGCAGCGTTGAAGGCGGACAGTACGGGGCAGATACGCAGTATTTT.

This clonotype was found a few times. The CDR3 is CSAVTSGRSDTQYF. The DNA for the CDR3 is TGCAGTGCTGTGACTAGCGGGAGATCAGATACGCAGTATTTT. The chain carries TRBV20-1 and TRBJ2-3; 12 bases match TRBD2. The germline gives CDR1 DFQATT, CDR2 SNEGSKA (reference sequence). This CDR3 spans 14 amino acids. V shed 5 bases, J shed 4 bases, and the junction held 4 bases outside the gene matches.

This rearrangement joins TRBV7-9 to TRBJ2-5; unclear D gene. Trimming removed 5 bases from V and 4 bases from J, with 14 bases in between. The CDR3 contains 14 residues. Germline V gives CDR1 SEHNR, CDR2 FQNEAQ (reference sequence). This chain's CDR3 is CASSTPGLGETQYF. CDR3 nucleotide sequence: TGTGCCAGCAGCACACCGGGCCTAGGAGAGACCCAGTACTTC.

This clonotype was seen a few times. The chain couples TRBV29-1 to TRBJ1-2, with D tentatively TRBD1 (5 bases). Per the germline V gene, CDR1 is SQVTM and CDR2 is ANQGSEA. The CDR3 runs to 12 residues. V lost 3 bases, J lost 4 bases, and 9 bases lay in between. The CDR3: CSVDRQGYGYTF. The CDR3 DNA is TGCAGCGTTGATCGGCAGGGCTATGGCTACACCTTC.

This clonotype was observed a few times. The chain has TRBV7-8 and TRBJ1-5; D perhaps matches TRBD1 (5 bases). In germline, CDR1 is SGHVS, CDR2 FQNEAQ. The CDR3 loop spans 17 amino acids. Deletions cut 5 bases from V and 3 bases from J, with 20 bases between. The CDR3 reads CASSGRGTWSDNQPQHF. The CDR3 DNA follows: TGTGCCAGCAGCGGACGGGGGACCTGGTCTGACAATCAGCCCCAGCATTTT.